Listed here are 30 T cell receptor beta chains from one sample, sequenced in a study of blood T cell repertoires in COVID-19. The protocol was immunoSEQ multiplex PCR, while the TCRdb copy is restricted to in-frame clones and leaves out a portion. The sample yields fewer than 90,000 clones, approximately 86% seen once. Input material: peripheral blood. The receptors derive from a man in his 70s with acute or convalescent COVID-19.

The chain links TRBV14 to TRBJ1-4, with D unclear. The CDR3 totals 14 residues. Per germline, CDR1 SGHDN and CDR2 FVKESK. Deletions cut 2 bases from V and 8 bases from J, with 12 bases between. CDR3 protein: CASSQQIGSEKLFF. In DNA, the CDR3 is TGTGCCAGCAGCCAACAAATAGGGAGCGAAAAACTGTTTTTT.

This clone has only one observation. This rearrangement joins TRBV19 to TRBJ2-1; a weak D match, TRBD2 (5 bases). The V and J ends lost 1 base and 2 bases respectively, with 9 bases between them. The CDR3 consists of 15 residues. Per germline, CDR1 LNHDA and CDR2 SQIVND (reference sequence). The CDR3 region is CASSIGTGTYNEQFF. CDR3 DNA sequence: TGTGCCAGTAGTATAGGGACGGGAACCTACAATGAGCAGTTCTTC.

As for this clone: The junction and the germline gene differ at one end; a read error may be behind it. The chain combines TRBV19 with TRBJ1-4; D not certain. Germline-derived CDR1 and CDR2 are LNHDA and SQIVND (reference sequence). CDR3 size: 15 residues. This CDR3 reads CASNIAGRNNEKLFF. The DNA for the CDR3 is TGTGCCAGTAATATAGCGGGGAGGAACAACGAAAAACTGTTTTTT. Full variable domain (rest looked up from reference TRBV19 and TRBJ1-4): DGGITQSPKYLFRKEGQNVTLSCEQNLNHDAMYWYRQDPGQGLRLIYYSQIVNDFQKGDIAEGYSVSREKKESFPLTVTSAQKNPTAFYLCASNIAGRNNEKLFFGSGTQLSVL.

The V and J genes are TRBV19 and TRBJ1-3; weak D call: TRBD1 (5 bases). The length of the CDR3 is 18 residues. In germline, CDR1 is LNHDA, CDR2 SQIVND (reference sequence). V gave up 3 bases and J gave up 0 bases, with 18 bases separating them. The CDR3 sequence: CASSIASGMGLSGNTIYF. DNA for the CDR3: TGTGCCAGTAGTATCGCCTCAGGGATGGGACTCTCTGGAAACACCATATATTTT.

The chain combines TRBV5-1 with TRBJ2-7; TRBD2 aligns across 7 bases. CDR3 size: 14 residues. Germline CDR1 reads SGHRS; CDR2 reads YFSETQ. With V trimmed by 0 bases and J by 1 base, 1 base remained unmatched. The CDR3 loop reads CASSLGTRSYEQYF. The CDR3 DNA reads TGCGCCAGCAGCTTGGGGACTAGATCCTACGAGCAGTACTTC.

The V call is TRBV5-1, the J call TRBJ2-3; perhaps TRBD2 as D (5 bases). V lost 1 base to trimming and J lost 6 bases, with 9 bases between them. Germline V gene data show CDR1 as SGHRS and CDR2 as YFSETQ. The CDR3 is made up of 13 amino acids. CDR3 region: CASSLNRGDTQYF. CDR3 bases: TGCGCCAGCAGCTTGAACCGAGGGGATACGCAGTATTTT. Full variable domain (remainder filled in from reference TRBV5-1 and TRBJ2-3): KAGVTQTPRYLIKTRGQQVTLSCSPISGHRSVSWYQQTPGQGLQFLFEYFSETQRNKGNFPGRFSGRQFSNSRSEMNVSTLELGDSALYLCASSLNRGDTQYFGPGTRLTVL.

The CDR3 is CARNLRGRRSPQHF. The CDR3 DNA is TGTGCCAGAAATCTTAGGGGCCGGCGATCGCCCCAGCATTTT. The chain couples TRBV14 to TRBJ1-5; D perhaps matches TRBD1 (5 bases). Germline CDR1 and CDR2: SGHDN and FVKESK. V lost 9 bases to trimming and J lost 9 bases, with 21 bases between them. The CDR3 spans 14 residues. Using reference TRBV14 and TRBJ1-5 for the parts outside the CDR3, the full variable domain is EAGVTQFPSHSVIEKGQTVTLRCDPISGHDNLYWYRRVMGKEIKFLLHFVKESKQDESGMPNNRFLAERTGGTYSTLKVQPAELEDSGVYFCARNLRGRRSPQHFGDGTRLSIL.

This chain joins TRBV11-2 and TRBJ2-1; 14 nucleotides match TRBD2. J was trimmed by 8 bases and V by 4 bases; bases with no gene match: 4. The CDR3 covers 15 residues. Germline CDR1 and CDR2: SGHAT and FQNNGV. The DNA of the CDR3 is TGTGCCAGCAGCTCGGGACTAGCGGGAGTAGATGAGCAGTTCTTC. Its protein product is CASSSGLAGVDEQFF.

The genes are TRBV30 and TRBJ2-2; D gene uncertain. CDR3 size: 11 residues. Deletions cut 8 bases from V and 6 bases from J, with 10 bases between. The germline V gene encodes CDR1 GTSNPN and CDR2 SVGIG (reference sequence). The CDR3 DNA reads TGTGCCCCTTCCCCCTCCGGGGAGCTGTTTTTT. Its protein product is CAPSPSGELFF.

This clone was counted a single time. The gene calls are TRBV7-2 and TRBJ2-1; TRBD2 might be the D (6 bases). CDR1 and CDR2 (germline): SGHTA, FQGNSA. This CDR3 comprises 17 residues. The V and J ends lost 3 bases and 2 bases respectively, with 17 bases between them. CDR3 in DNA: TGTGCCAGCAGCTTGACCCTTAGCGGAGGAACCTACAATGAGCAGTTCTTC. Protein sequence: CASSLTLSGGTYNEQFF.

Note on this clone: Different DNA sequences within this sample yield the same CDR3. The chain uses TRBV6-5 and TRBJ1-5; weak D call: TRBD1 (5 bases). V lost 2 bases and J lost 4, with 6 bases in between. The CDR3 is 13 residues long. CDR1 is MNHEY, CDR2 SVGAGI, per germline. The CDR3 coding sequence is TGTGCCAGCAGTTACGGGGGGAATCAGCCCCAGCATTTT. It yields the protein CASSYGGNQPQHF.

The chain joins TRBV6-1 to TRBJ2-3; perhaps TRBD1 as D (5 bases). V shed 3 bases and J shed 6 bases, with 19 bases lying between them. The CDR3 totals 16 residues. Per germline, CDR1 MNHNS and CDR2 SASEGT. CDR3 region: CASSERVAGLWDTQYF. CDR3 nucleotides: TGTGCCAGCAGTGAGCGAGTCGCAGGGCTTTGGGATACGCAGTATTTT.

This chain connects TRBV15 to TRBJ2-7, with 10 bases aligning to TRBD1. Looked up from germline, CDR1 is LNHNV and CDR2 is YYDKDF (reference sequence). The J segment lost 3 bases and the V segment lost 2 bases, leaving 7 bases of the junction unmatched. The CDR3 totals 16 residues. The CDR3 spells CATSRTKWTGGYEQYF. The DNA of the CDR3 is TGTGCCACCAGCAGAACAAAATGGACAGGGGGCTACGAGCAGTACTTC. The entire variable domain, with the rest obtained from reference TRBV15 and TRBJ2-7, is as follows: DAMVIQNPRYQVTQFGKPVTLSCSQTLNHNVMYWYQQKSSQAPKLLFHYYDKDFNNEADTPDNFQSRRPNTSFCFLDIRSPGLGDTAMYLCATSRTKWTGGYEQYFGPGTRLTVT.

This clone was seen only once. V and J are TRBV24-1 and TRBJ2-1; TRBD2 matches at 8 bases. Germline lookup yields CDR1 KGHDR and CDR2 SFDVKD. The CDR3 runs to 19 residues. V was pared by 1 base and J by 0 bases, with 10 bases of the junction left unmatched. The CDR3 region is CATSDFKLAERSSYNEQFF. As DNA, the CDR3 is TGTGCCACCAGTGATTTTAAACTAGCGGAAAGGAGCTCCTACAATGAGCAGTTCTTC.

A few counts support this clone. This rearrangement joins TRBV3-1 (or the pseudogene TRBV3-2) to TRBJ1-2, with no clear D. The CDR3 is 15 amino acids. The V gene lost 1 base and the J gene lost 8 bases, with 17 bases spanning the gap. The germline CDR1 and CDR2 sequences are LGHDT and YNNKEL (reference sequence). Written as DNA, the CDR3 is TGTGCCAGCAGCCAAGGGCAGGTCTCATCTAGCGGCTACACCTTC. Translating gives CASSQGQVSSSGYTF.

The chain carries TRBV6-5 and TRBJ1-6; no clear D gene. Germline V gene sequence: CDR1 MNHEY, CDR2 SVGAGI. V lost 10 bases and J 8 bases, leaving 18 bases between the germline ends. This CDR3 has 14 amino acids. CDR3 loop: CATAEGGRYSPLHF. The CDR3 coding sequence is TGTGCCACCGCCGAGGGAGGGAGATATTCACCCCTCCACTTT.

The genes are TRBV25-1 and TRBJ1-1, with D maybe TRBD1 (6 bases). The CDR3 has 12 amino acids. With 7 bases removed from V and 1 base from J, the gap between germline ends came to 7 bases. CDR1 and CDR2 (germline): MGHDK, SYGVNS. The CDR3: CASTDRNTEAFF. As DNA, the CDR3 is TGTGCCAGCACGGACAGGAACACTGAAGCTTTCTTT.

The chain carries TRBV24-1 and TRBJ2-1; D is possibly TRBD2 (6 bases). The ends were cut back, 3 bases at V and 6 bases at J, with 17 bases in the middle. The length of the CDR3 is 16 residues. Germline CDR1 and CDR2: KGHDR and SFDVKD. The CDR3 protein is CATSDAGSGHRNEQFF. As DNA, the CDR3 is TGTGCCACCAGTGATGCGGGATCTGGACACCGCAATGAGCAGTTCTTC.

This clone was seen a handful of times. The chain employs TRBV7-2 and TRBJ2-7; 11 bases match TRBD1. V lost 2 bases, J lost 6 bases, and 3 bases stayed unmatched. Per the germline V gene, CDR1 is SGHTA and CDR2 is FQGNSA. The CDR3 runs 14 residues. The CDR3 region is CASSLFGTGGEQYF. CDR3 DNA sequence: TGTGCCAGCAGCTTATTCGGGACAGGGGGCGAGCAGTACTTC.

Notes on this clone: One junction end disagrees with the germline gene, perhaps due to a read error. J is TRBJ2-1 and V is TRBV7-7, with 11 bases identical to TRBD2. Germline lookup yields CDR1 SSHAT and CDR2 FNYEAQ (reference sequence). The CDR3 extends over 15 amino acids. Here the CDR3 reads CASSKGLADYNEQFF. In DNA, the CDR3 is TGTGCTAGCAGCAAGGGACTAGCGGATTACAATGAGCAGTTCTTC.

This clone has only one observation. The rearrangement links TRBV19 to TRBJ1-6; perhaps TRBD1 as D (5 bases). V was clipped by 7 bases and J by 10 bases, with 17 bases between them. Germline CDR1 is LNHDA and CDR2 is SQIVND (reference sequence). There are 14 residues in the CDR3. The CDR3 bases are TGTGCCAGTACTAAGGTCGGGGGAGGATCACCCCTCCACTTT. This sequence encodes CASTKVGGGSPLHF.

The gene calls are TRBV6-5 and TRBJ2-3; 13 bases map to TRBD2. Germline CDR1 and CDR2: MNHEY and SVGAGI. The CDR3 spans 15 residues. V was pared by 2 bases and J by 5 bases, with 1 base of the junction left unmatched. The CDR3 spells CASSYGLAGVDTQYF. The CDR3 DNA sequence: TGTGCCAGCAGTTACGGACTAGCGGGAGTAGATACGCAGTATTTT.

V gene TRBV7-2 combines with J gene TRBJ2-7; D remains unclear. This CDR3 region has 11 residues. Germline CDR1 reads SGHTA; CDR2 reads FQGNSA. Trimming took off 5 bases at V and 3 bases at J, with 5 bases between the two ends. The CDR3 protein is CASSPGYEQYF. CDR3 nucleotide sequence: TGTGCCAGCAGCCCCGGCTACGAGCAGTACTTC.

The J gene is TRBJ2-1, the V gene TRBV30; 10 bases align to TRBD1. The CDR3 contains 14 residues. In germline, CDR1 is GTSNPN, CDR2 SVGIG (reference sequence). Trimming took 8 bases from V and 4 from J; bases not matched to a gene: 8. The CDR3 region is CASSGGQGYNEQFF. CDR3 bases: TGTGCCAGCTCAGGGGGACAGGGGTACAATGAGCAGTTCTTC.

The genes are TRBV20-1 and TRBJ1-1; D is unclear. V lost 5 bases, J lost 0 bases, and 4 bases lay in between. The CDR3 has 11 residues. Per germline, CDR1 DFQATT and CDR2 SNEGSKA (reference sequence). CDR3 coding DNA: TGCAGTGCTTTAGTGAACACTGAAGCTTTCTTT. It translates to CSALVNTEAFF.

The chain is built from TRBV6-5 and TRBJ1-6; tentatively, D is TRBD1 (6 bases). Looked up from germline, CDR1 is MNHEY and CDR2 is SVGAGI. The CDR3 is made up of 16 amino acids. Trimming shortened V by 0 bases and J by 10 bases, and 16 bases separated the two germline ends. The CDR3 bases are TGTGCCAGCAGTTACTCGGAACAGGGTGTACGGTCACCCCTCCACTTT. It encodes CASSYSEQGVRSPLHF.

The table lists this clone with a few counts. Different DNA sequences within this sample yield the same CDR3. V gene TRBV18 combines with J gene TRBJ1-1; 9 nucleotides align to TRBD1. Germline V gene data show CDR1 as KGHSH and CDR2 as LQKENI. The CDR3 extends over 14 amino acids. V lost 4 bases to trimming and J lost 1 base; unmatched junction nucleotides: 1. The CDR3 nucleotides read TGTGCCAGCTCACTGGGACAGGGGAACACTGAAGCTTTCTTT. Translation gives CASSLGQGNTEAFF.

The CDR3 loop reads CASGSPGTGNYGYTF. For the CDR3, the DNA is TGTGCCAGTGGATCGCCGGGGACAGGGAACTATGGCTACACCTTC. This chain connects TRBV6-5 to TRBJ1-2; TRBD1 aligns across 9 bases. CDR3 length: 15 residues. Germline loops: CDR1 MNHEY, CDR2 SVGAGI. The V segment lost 9 bases and the J segment 2 bases; nucleotides outside the gene matches: 10.

J is TRBJ1-3 and V is TRBV10-3, with a weak D call TRBD1 (6 bases). This CDR3 comprises 14 residues. Germline V gene data show CDR1 as ENHRY and CDR2 as SYGVKD. V lost 4 bases and J 4 bases, leaving 11 bases between the germline ends. As DNA, the CDR3 is TGTGCCATCAGTGGGCGGACAGAAGGAAACACCATATATTTT. It is translated as CAISGRTEGNTIYF.

The chain links TRBV12-3 or TRBV12-4 to TRBJ2-5; possible D gene TRBD2, 6 bases. Trimming cost V 3 bases and J 4 bases, with 6 bases left between them. CDR3 length: 12 residues. The CDR3 is CASSFGGETQYF. The CDR3 bases are TGTGCCAGCAGTTTCGGGGGAGAGACCCAGTACTTC.